This T cell receptor (beta chain) is from a study of identical twins. Study results and limitations: Without tracking the same donors, conclusions rested on cross-sectional statistical analysis.

This clonotype was seen only a few times. Its antigen is not known. Trimming cost V 6 bases and J 4 bases; bases outside gene matches: 10. The CDR3 loop spans 15 amino acids. The germline gives CDR1 SGHRS, CDR2 YFSETQ. Template switching added a universal primer site, and cDNA bore unique molecular identifiers. TCRdb used MiXCR to reprocess the 5' RACE reads, holding one entry per CDR3 protein. The sample contains approximately 530,000 distinct CDR3 sequences, approximately 20% of which appear only once. These same data were also listed under a study on yellow fever vaccine responses in identical twins.

Input material: CD4+ T cells sorted from blood. This TCR was sampled from a woman under 30 in good health. The gene calls are TRBV5-1 and TRBJ2-1; 7 bases map to TRBD1. The CDR3 loop is CASTQGEYRYNEQFF. The CDR3 coding sequence is TGCGCCAGCACCCAGGGGGAGTATCGGTACAATGAGCAGTTCTTC.